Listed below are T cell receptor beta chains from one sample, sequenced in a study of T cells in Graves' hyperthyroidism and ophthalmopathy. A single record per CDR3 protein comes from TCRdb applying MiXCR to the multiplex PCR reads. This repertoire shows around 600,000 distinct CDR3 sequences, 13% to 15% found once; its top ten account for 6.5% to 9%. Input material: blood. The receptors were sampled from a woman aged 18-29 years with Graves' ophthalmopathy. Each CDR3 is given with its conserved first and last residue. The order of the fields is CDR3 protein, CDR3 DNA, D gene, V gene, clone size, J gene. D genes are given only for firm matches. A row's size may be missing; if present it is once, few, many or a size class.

CDR3aa: CSLYGGGRSTDTQYF; CDR3nt: TGCAGCCTATACGGTGGCGGGAGAAGCACAGATACGCAGTATTTT; d_gene: TRBD2; v_gene: TRBV29-1; abundance: many; j_gene: TRBJ2-3
CDR3aa: CSARDEDQGPADTQYF; CDR3nt: TGCAGTGCTAGAGATGAGGATCAGGGGCCCGCAGATACGCAGTATTTT; d_gene: -; v_gene: TRBV20-1; abundance: -; j_gene: TRBJ2-3
CDR3aa: CASSPAPTGSYEQYF; CDR3nt: TGTGCCAGCAGCCCAGCGCCGACAGGCTCCTACGAGCAGTACTTC; d_gene: -; v_gene: TRBV9; abundance: many; j_gene: TRBJ2-7
CDR3aa: CASSDLGTGLSGDTEAFF; CDR3nt: TGTGCCAGCAGTGATCTCGGGACAGGGCTTTCTGGGGACACTGAAGCTTTCTTT; d_gene: TRBD1; v_gene: TRBV6-4; abundance: few; j_gene: TRBJ1-1
CDR3aa: CASSEAPLVGTIYF; CDR3nt: TGTGCCAGCAGTGAGGCTCCACTCGTTGGCACCATATATTTT; d_gene: -; v_gene: TRBV6-1; abundance: many; j_gene: TRBJ1-3
CDR3aa: CAWSVVGRVQETQYF; CDR3nt: TGTGCCTGGAGTGTGGTAGGCAGGGTGCAAGAGACCCAGTACTTC; d_gene: -; v_gene: TRBV30; abundance: many; j_gene: TRBJ2-5
CDR3aa: CASSIDRGRDYGYTF; CDR3nt: TGTGCCAGTAGTATAGATCGGGGGCGTGACTATGGCTACACCTTC; d_gene: -; v_gene: TRBV19; abundance: few; j_gene: TRBJ1-2
CDR3aa: CASSYPGQLNTEAFF; CDR3nt: TGTGCCAGCAGTTACCCCGGACAGCTAAACACTGAAGCTTTCTTT; d_gene: -; v_gene: TRBV6-5; abundance: many; j_gene: TRBJ1-1
CDR3aa: CSAREGASGRAGLDEQFF; CDR3nt: TGCAGTGCTAGAGAGGGGGCTAGCGGGAGGGCCGGACTGGATGAGCAGTTCTTC; d_gene: TRBD2; v_gene: TRBV20-1; abundance: many; j_gene: TRBJ2-1
CDR3aa: CAWSVGIGSSPLHF; CDR3nt: TGTGCCTGGAGTGTAGGCATCGGGAGCTCACCCCTCCACTTT; d_gene: -; v_gene: TRBV30; abundance: many; j_gene: TRBJ1-6
CDR3aa: CASGRGGNEQFF; CDR3nt: TGTGCCAGCGGGAGGGGGGGCAATGAGCAGTTCTTC; d_gene: -; v_gene: TRBV12-3/TRBV12-4; abundance: few; j_gene: TRBJ2-1
CDR3aa: CASSFRDFSGNTIYF; CDR3nt: TGTGCCAGTAGTTTCCGGGACTTCTCTGGAAACACCATATATTTT; d_gene: -; v_gene: TRBV19; abundance: -; j_gene: TRBJ1-3
CDR3aa: CAISPRATYEQYF; CDR3nt: TGTGCCATCAGCCCTAGAGCGACCTACGAGCAGTACTTC; d_gene: -; v_gene: TRBV10-3; abundance: many; j_gene: TRBJ2-7
CDR3aa: CASSQVGRASGRGTDTQYF; CDR3nt: TGTGCCAGCAGCCAAGTTGGGCGGGCCTCGGGCCGTGGGACAGATACGCAGTATTTT; d_gene: -; v_gene: TRBV4-2; abundance: -; j_gene: TRBJ2-3
CDR3aa: CAIMVRTGVGSADTQYF; CDR3nt: TGTGCCATCATGGTCCGGACAGGGGTAGGCTCGGCAGATACGCAGTATTTT; d_gene: TRBD1; v_gene: TRBV10-3; abundance: -; j_gene: TRBJ2-3
CDR3aa: CASSYMTGASGNTIYF; CDR3nt: TGCGCCAGCAGCTATATGACAGGGGCTTCTGGAAACACCATATATTTT; d_gene: TRBD1; v_gene: TRBV5-1; abundance: -; j_gene: TRBJ1-3
CDR3aa: CASSVTGSYNEQFF; CDR3nt: TGTGCCAGCAGCGTGACGGGGTCCTACAATGAGCAGTTCTTC; d_gene: -; v_gene: TRBV9; abundance: many; j_gene: TRBJ2-1
CDR3aa: CASSQGFGLSDTQYF; CDR3nt: TGCGCCAGCAGCCAAGGTTTCGGTCTATCAGACACCCAGTACTTC; d_gene: -; v_gene: TRBV4-3; abundance: many; j_gene: TRBJ2-5
CDR3aa: CARLAWGRGYGYTF; CDR3nt: TGTGCCAGATTAGCGTGGGGGCGCGGATATGGCTACACCTTC; d_gene: -; v_gene: TRBV30; abundance: many; j_gene: TRBJ1-2
CDR3aa: CASSLLSPSEQYF; CDR3nt: TGTGCCAGCAGCTTATTGTCACCGTCCGAGCAGTACTTC; d_gene: -; v_gene: TRBV7-2; abundance: -; j_gene: TRBJ2-7
CDR3aa: CASSLVLAGDEQFF; CDR3nt: TGTGCCAGCAGCTTAGTACTAGCGGGAGATGAGCAGTTCTTC; d_gene: TRBD2; v_gene: TRBV11-2; abundance: many; j_gene: TRBJ2-1
CDR3aa: CASSFGGGLKEAFF; CDR3nt: TGTGCCAGCAGTTTTGGGGGGGGGCTCAAGGAAGCTTTCTTT; d_gene: -; v_gene: TRBV12-3/TRBV12-4; abundance: -; j_gene: TRBJ1-1
CDR3aa: CASSQGTSGRGVETQYF; CDR3nt: TGTGCCAGCAGCCAAGGGACTAGCGGGAGAGGTGTAGAGACCCAGTACTTC; d_gene: TRBD2; v_gene: TRBV9; abundance: few; j_gene: TRBJ2-5
CDR3aa: CASSGLAGVSETQYF; CDR3nt: TGTGCCAGCAGTGGACTAGCGGGAGTTTCGGAGACCCAGTACTTC; d_gene: TRBD2; v_gene: TRBV6-1; abundance: many; j_gene: TRBJ2-5
CDR3aa: CAAGGTDTQYF; CDR3nt: TGTGCCGCAGGGGGCACAGATACGCAGTATTTT; d_gene: -; v_gene: TRBV7-8; abundance: -; j_gene: TRBJ2-3
CDR3aa: CASSPELAGRSYNGQFF; CDR3nt: TGTGCCAGCAGCCCCGAACTAGCGGGTCGCTCCTACAATGGGCAGTTCTTC; d_gene: TRBD2; v_gene: TRBV7-3; abundance: few; j_gene: TRBJ2-1
CDR3aa: CASSSGWAGGRNQPQHF; CDR3nt: TGTGCCAGTAGTTCCGGCTGGGCAGGGGGCCGCAATCAGCCCCAGCATTTT; d_gene: TRBD1; v_gene: TRBV19; abundance: few; j_gene: TRBJ1-5
CDR3aa: CASGGAGGPSYNEQFF; CDR3nt: TGTGCCAGCGGGGGAGCGGGAGGGCCGAGCTACAATGAGCAGTTCTTC; d_gene: TRBD2; v_gene: TRBV2; abundance: many; j_gene: TRBJ2-1
CDR3aa: CSARDAGAMGNQPQHF; CDR3nt: TGCAGTGCTAGAGATGCAGGGGCCATGGGCAATCAGCCCCAGCATTTT; d_gene: -; v_gene: TRBV20-1; abundance: many; j_gene: TRBJ1-5
CDR3aa: CASSYALAGIAKNIQYF; CDR3nt: TGTGCCAGCAGTTACGCTCTAGCGGGAATCGCCAAAAACATTCAGTACTTC; d_gene: TRBD2; v_gene: TRBV6-2/TRBV6-3; abundance: many; j_gene: TRBJ2-4
CDR3aa: CSARPPPNNSPLHF; CDR3nt: TGCAGTGCCCGCCCGCCGCCCAATAATTCACCCCTCCACTTT; d_gene: -; v_gene: TRBV20-1; abundance: many; j_gene: TRBJ1-6
CDR3aa: CATSDHTGKETQYF; CDR3nt: TGTGCCACCAGTGACCACACAGGGAAAGAGACCCAGTACTTC; d_gene: -; v_gene: TRBV24-1; abundance: many; j_gene: TRBJ2-5
CDR3aa: CSVAYRQVSGNTIYF; CDR3nt: TGCAGCGTTGCGTACAGGCAGGTCTCTGGAAACACCATATATTTT; d_gene: -; v_gene: TRBV29-1; abundance: few; j_gene: TRBJ1-3
CDR3aa: CASSSWTGIAGELFF; CDR3nt: TGTGCCAGCAGCTCCTGGACAGGGATCGCCGGGGAGCTGTTTTTT; d_gene: TRBD1; v_gene: TRBV7-2; abundance: few; j_gene: TRBJ2-2
CDR3aa: CASSLSSESYEQYF; CDR3nt: TGTGCCAGCAGTTTAAGTAGCGAGTCCTACGAGCAGTACTTC; d_gene: -; v_gene: TRBV28; abundance: many; j_gene: TRBJ2-7
CDR3aa: CASSFAPPRTVPEAFF; CDR3nt: TGTGCCAGCAGTTTCGCTCCTCCTCGGACAGTACCTGAAGCTTTCTTT; d_gene: -; v_gene: TRBV27; abundance: many; j_gene: TRBJ1-1
CDR3aa: CASSLARTGGKDGYTF; CDR3nt: TGTGCCAGCAGCTTAGCGAGGACAGGGGGCAAAGATGGCTACACCTTC; d_gene: TRBD1; v_gene: TRBV7-8; abundance: -; j_gene: TRBJ1-2
CDR3aa: CATSRVGEVLGQPQHF; CDR3nt: TGTGCCACCAGCAGAGTCGGGGAGGTTCTGGGTCAGCCCCAGCATTTT; d_gene: -; v_gene: TRBV15; abundance: -; j_gene: TRBJ1-5
CDR3aa: CASSLKGLPIRPSGANVLTF; CDR3nt: TGTGCCAGCAGTTTAAAGGGACTACCAATCCGCCCCTCTGGGGCCAACGTCCTGACTTTC; d_gene: TRBD2; v_gene: TRBV27; abundance: -; j_gene: TRBJ2-6
CDR3aa: CASSLRLARGTDTQYF; CDR3nt: TGTGCCAGCAGCCTCCGGCTAGCGAGAGGAACAGATACGCAGTATTTT; d_gene: -; v_gene: TRBV11-2; abundance: many; j_gene: TRBJ2-3
CDR3aa: CATSRETGWTDTQYF; CDR3nt: TGTGCCACCAGCAGAGAGACGGGATGGACAGATACGCAGTATTTT; d_gene: -; v_gene: TRBV15; abundance: -; j_gene: TRBJ2-3
CDR3aa: CASGTGTSGRHQETQYF; CDR3nt: TGTGCTAGTGGCACCGGGACTAGCGGGAGGCACCAAGAGACCCAGTACTTC; d_gene: TRBD2; v_gene: TRBV12-5; abundance: -; j_gene: TRBJ2-5
CDR3aa: CASSGPPADLLYNEQFF; CDR3nt: TGTGCCAGCAGCGGCCCCCCAGCCGATTTGTTGTACAATGAGCAGTTCTTC; d_gene: -; v_gene: TRBV9; abundance: few; j_gene: TRBJ2-1